Listed here are 29 T cell receptor beta chains from one sample, sequenced in a study of cytomegalovirus exposure and HLA in healthy donors. In the PCR, 60 Vbeta and 13 Jbeta primers were used. Libraries were prepared by immunoSEQ multiplex PCR; TCRdb keeps only in-frame clonotypes and omits some of them. The sample shows 150,000 to 200,000 clones, around 77% of them seen only once. The material sequenced was PBMCs. The receptors were gathered from a man in his forties or fifties in good health and CMV-seropositive.

The chain employs TRBV2 and TRBJ1-2; perhaps TRBD1 as D (5 bases). Germline V gives CDR1 SNHLY, CDR2 FYNNEI. There are 13 residues in the CDR3. V was cut by 8 bases and J by 0 bases, with 10 bases left in between. The CDR3 spells CASLGRTNYGYTF. In DNA form, the CDR3 reads TGTGCCAGCCTGGGGCGGACTAACTATGGCTACACCTTC.

The V and J genes are TRBV19 and TRBJ1-5, with D tentatively TRBD1 (6 bases). The CDR3 is 15 residues long. V was shortened by 3 bases and J by 4 bases, with 13 bases between the two germline ends. Germline assignment: CDR1 LNHDA and CDR2 SQIVND (reference sequence). CDR3 bases: TGTGCCAGTAGTATCAGGGGCGAGGGGAATCAGCCCCAGCATTTT. Protein product: CASSIRGEGNQPQHF.

This clone appeared a few times. The chain has TRBV5-6 and TRBJ2-5; D possibly corresponds to TRBD1 (6 bases). V was shortened by 2 bases and J by 5 bases, with 10 bases between the two germline ends. Germline CDR1 SGHDT, CDR2 YYEEEE. This CDR3 contains 13 residues. This chain's CDR3 is CASSFTGSETQYF. The CDR3 bases are TGTGCCAGCAGCTTTACAGGGTCGGAGACCCAGTACTTC.

J is TRBJ1-2 and V is TRBV6-6, with D uncertain. The CDR3 length is 13 residues. Looked up from germline, CDR1 is MNHNY and CDR2 is SVGAGI (reference sequence). The ends were cut back, 6 bases at V and 6 bases at J, with 14 bases in the middle. In DNA form, the CDR3 reads TGTGCCAGCAGAACAACAGAGAGGGATGGCTACACCTTC. Its protein product is CASRTTERDGYTF.

The chain uses TRBV4-2 and TRBJ2-1; D gene ambiguous. Per germline, CDR1 LGHNA and CDR2 YNFKEQ. The V end lost 0 bases, the J end lost 3 bases, and 12 bases lay between the germline ends. This CDR3 comprises 16 residues. The CDR3 is CASSQDSYSSYNEQFF. The CDR3 DNA reads as TGTGCCAGCAGCCAAGATAGCTACTCCAGCTACAATGAGCAGTTCTTC.

This clone has just a few counts. The chain joins TRBV7-2 to TRBJ2-7; D not certain. The CDR3 is 11 amino acids. V was clipped by 0 bases and J by 5 bases, with 2 bases between them. The germline gives CDR1 SGHTA, CDR2 FQGNSA. The CDR3 sequence is CASSLANEQYF. As DNA, the CDR3 is TGTGCCAGCAGCTTAGCCAACGAGCAGTACTTC. Variable domain in full (rest from reference TRBV7-2 and TRBJ2-7): GAGVSQSPSNKVTEKGKDVELRCDPISGHTALYWYRQSLGQGLEFLIYFQGNSAPDKSGLPSDRFSAERTGGSVSTLTIQRTQQEDSAVYLCASSLANEQYFGPGTRLTVT.

The genes are TRBV4-3 and TRBJ2-3, with 10 positions matching TRBD2. The CDR3 totals 17 residues. J lost 5 bases, V lost 0 bases, and 8 bases had no gene match. Germline-derived CDR1 and CDR2 are LGHNA and YSLEER. The CDR3 DNA reads TGCGCCAGCAGCCAAGATGGAGCGGGGGGGCTGATAGATACGCAGTATTTT. Protein sequence: CASSQDGAGGLIDTQYF.

This clone turned up a few times. The chain recombines TRBV5-6 with TRBJ2-5; TRBD2 matches 11 bases. The CDR3 covers 16 residues. V was pared by 3 bases and J by 1 base, with 5 bases of the junction left unmatched. Germline V lookup: CDR1 SGHDT, CDR2 YYEEEE. As DNA, the CDR3 is TGTGCCAGCAGCTGGGAGACTAGCGGGGCCCAAGAGACCCAGTACTTC. It codes for CASSWETSGAQETQYF.

V gene TRBV19 combines with J gene TRBJ2-7; 8 bases fit TRBD2. CDR3 length: 14 amino acids. After removal of 3 bases from V and 5 bases from J, the junction contained 6 bases not matched to a gene. In germline, CDR1 is LNHDA, CDR2 SQIVND (reference sequence). The CDR3 DNA follows: TGTGCCAGTAGTATGGTAGCGGGGTTGCACGAGCAGTACTTC. Amino acid sequence: CASSMVAGLHEQYF.

The V call is TRBV30, the J call TRBJ1-6, with 8 bases lining up with TRBD1. CDR1 GTSNPN and CDR2 SVGIG come from the germline V gene (reference sequence). CDR3 length: 13 residues. Losses at the gene ends were 4 bases for V and 6 bases for J; bases not matched to a gene: 2. The CDR3: CAWTGGFNSPLHF. CDR3 in DNA: TGTGCCTGGACAGGGGGCTTTAATTCACCCCTCCACTTT.

This rearrangement joins TRBV5-1 to TRBJ2-3, with D unresolved. Germline-derived CDR1 and CDR2 are SGHRS and YFSETQ. Between the trimmed V and J ends, which lost 5 bases and 0 bases, there was a span of 10 bases. The CDR3 covers 14 residues. The CDR3 region is CASSLASSTDTQYF. The CDR3 bases are TGCGCCAGCAGTCTCGCGTCTAGCACAGATACGCAGTATTTT.

The chain joins TRBV6-5 to TRBJ1-4; D remains ambiguous. The V end lost 0 bases, the J end lost 4 bases, and 12 bases lay between the germline ends. The CDR3 covers 16 residues. Germline V gives CDR1 MNHEY, CDR2 SVGAGI. The CDR3 spells CASSYSTGAYNEKLFF. The CDR3 DNA sequence: TGTGCCAGCAGTTACTCGACCGGAGCCTATAATGAAAAACTGTTTTTT.

The V call is TRBV4-1, the J call TRBJ2-7, with 9 positions matching TRBD2. Unmatched junction bases numbered 18, after V lost 5 bases and J lost 1 base. CDR1 and CDR2 from the germline V gene are MGHRA and YSYEKL. This CDR3 region has 19 residues. CDR3 nucleotides: TGCGCCAGCAGCGCCGTACCGCCCCTCGTAGCGGGGGCGTCCTACGAGCAGTACTTC. Translation: CASSAVPPLVAGASYEQYF.

The chain joins TRBV7-3 to TRBJ2-1, with a tentative D call TRBD1 (5 bases). The CDR3 length is 15 residues. Trimming pared 5 bases from V and 0 bases from J, leaving 11 bases between. The V gene's germline CDR1 is SGHTA and CDR2 FQGTGA. CDR3 sequence reads: CASSGGHSSYNEQFF. The CDR3 bases are TGTGCCAGCAGCGGCGGACATAGCTCCTACAATGAGCAGTTCTTC.

This clone was counted a few times. A read error may produce the germline difference seen at one junction end. V is TRBV18 and J is TRBJ1-5, with 9 bases identical to TRBD1. The CDR3 loop spans 16 amino acids. Germline lookup yields CDR1 KGHSH and CDR2 LQKENI. CDR3 nucleotides: TGTGCCAGCTCTCCACAGCCACAGGGGGCAAGTCAGCCCCAGCATTTT. Residues: CASSPQPQGASQPQHF. The full variable domain, with the rest looked up from reference TRBV18 and TRBJ1-5, is NAGVMQNPRHLVRRRGQEARLRCSPMKGHSHVYWYRQLPEEGLKFMVYLQKENIIDESGMPKERFSAEFPKEGPSILRIQQVVRGDSAAYFCASSPQPQGASQPQHFGDGTRLSIL.

This chain connects TRBV6-6 to TRBJ1-2; 7 nucleotides match TRBD1. V dropped 5 bases and J dropped 5; count of bases not matched to a gene: 5. Germline V gene sequence: CDR1 MNHNY, CDR2 SVGAGI (reference sequence). This CDR3 spans 13 amino acids. Written as DNA, the CDR3 is TGTGCCAGCAGTAGGCCAGGGGGTTATGGCTACACCTTC. Translating it yields CASSRPGGYGYTF.

The chain carries TRBV5-6 and TRBJ1-6; D is ambiguous. Per the germline V gene, CDR1 is SGHDT and CDR2 is YYEEEE. CDR3 size: 16 residues. The V end was cut by 0 bases, the J end by 0 bases, with 7 bases between. The CDR3 reads CASSLVRDSYNSPLHF. CDR3 coding DNA: TGTGCCAGCAGCTTGGTGAGGGACTCCTATAATTCACCCCTCCACTTT. Full variable domain (missing parts from reference TRBV5-6 and TRBJ1-6): DAGVTQSPTHLIKTRGQQVTLRCSPKSGHDTVSWYQQALGQGPQFIFQYYEEEERQRGNFPDRFSGHQFPNYSSELNVNALLLGDSALYLCASSLVRDSYNSPLHFGNGTRLTVT.

The CDR3 loop is CASSLEGRRGLDTEAFF. As DNA, the CDR3 is TGTGCCAGCAGCTTGGAGGGTCGGAGGGGACTTGACACTGAAGCTTTCTTT. The V call is TRBV5-6, the J call TRBJ1-1, with D perhaps matching TRBD1 (5 bases). The CDR3 length is 17 residues. V was pared by 0 bases and J by 3 bases, with 18 bases between. Germline CDR1 reads SGHDT; CDR2 reads YYEEEE. The whole variable domain, filled in from reference TRBV5-6 and TRBJ1-1, reads DAGVTQSPTHLIKTRGQQVTLRCSPKSGHDTVSWYQQALGQGPQFIFQYYEEEERQRGNFPDRFSGHQFPNYSSELNVNALLLGDSALYLCASSLEGRRGLDTEAFFGQGTRLTVV.

The rearrangement links TRBV4-1 to TRBJ2-7; no clear D. Trimming cost V 0 bases and J 0 bases, with 9 bases left between them. CDR1 and CDR2 (germline): MGHRA, YSYEKL. The CDR3 loop spans 15 amino acids. CDR3 coding DNA: TGCGCCAGCAGCCAAGATCTGGCTAGCTCCTACGAGCAGTACTTC. This translates into CASSQDLASSYEQYF.

J is TRBJ2-5 and V is TRBV9, with TRBD2 identical over 8 bases. Per germline, CDR1 SGDLS and CDR2 YYNGEE. The CDR3 loop spans 15 amino acids. With V trimmed by 0 bases and J by 4 bases, 5 bases remained unmatched. CDR3 region: CASSVAGGAVETQYF. Here the CDR3 DNA reads TGTGCCAGCAGCGTAGCCGGGGGGGCTGTAGAGACCCAGTACTTC.

The chain couples TRBV15 to TRBJ1-3; weak D call: TRBD1 (5 bases). CDR1 is LNHNV and CDR2 is YYDKDF in the germline V gene (reference sequence). This CDR3 region has 17 residues. Deletions cut 0 bases from V and 0 bases from J, with 12 bases between. In DNA, the CDR3 is TGTGCCACCAGCAGAGATGTGGGACTGCACTCTGGAAACACCATATATTTT. Amino acids: CATSRDVGLHSGNTIYF. The entire variable domain, with the rest obtained from reference TRBV15 and TRBJ1-3, is as follows: DAMVIQNPRYQVTQFGKPVTLSCSQTLNHNVMYWYQQKSSQAPKLLFHYYDKDFNNEADTPDNFQSRRPNTSFCFLDIRSPGLGDTAMYLCATSRDVGLHSGNTIYFGEGSWLTVV.

The rearrangement joins TRBV7-3 to TRBJ1-2; 8 nucleotides align to TRBD1. The V gene end was trimmed by 5 bases and the J gene end by 8 bases; junction bases not matched to a gene: 7. Looked up from germline, CDR1 is SGHTA and CDR2 is FQGTGA. The CDR3 consists of 13 residues. The CDR3 region is CASSPGQVSGYTF. DNA for the CDR3: TGTGCCAGCAGCCCGGGACAGGTCTCCGGCTACACCTTC.

The genes are TRBV5-1 and TRBJ1-2, with a weak D call TRBD1 (6 bases). The CDR3 runs to 14 residues. Deletions cut 3 bases from V and 5 bases from J, with 14 bases between. CDR1 and CDR2 from the germline V gene are SGHRS and YFSETQ. CDR3 coding DNA: TGCGCCAGCAGCTCCCAACCAGGGGAATATGGCTACACCTTC. Protein: CASSSQPGEYGYTF. Filled out from reference TRBV5-1 and TRBJ1-2, the complete variable domain reads KAGVTQTPRYLIKTRGQQVTLSCSPISGHRSVSWYQQTPGQGLQFLFEYFSETQRNKGNFPGRFSGRQFSNSRSEMNVSTLELGDSALYLCASSSQPGEYGYTFGSGTRLTVV.

The chain couples TRBV19 to TRBJ1-6; D gene ambiguous. Between the trimmed V and J ends, which lost 7 bases and 7 bases, there was a span of 11 bases. The germline gives CDR1 LNHDA, CDR2 SQIVND (reference sequence). The CDR3 runs 13 residues. The CDR3 DNA follows: TGTGCCAGTATGGGCCGGAAGAATTCACCCCTCCACTTT. It specifies CASMGRKNSPLHF.

The chain joins TRBV10-3 to TRBJ2-7; no clear D gene. The V gene's germline CDR1 is ENHRY and CDR2 SYGVKD. The CDR3 runs 12 residues. V lost 6 bases to trimming and J lost 3 bases, with 9 bases between them. CDR3 sequence: CAIRGRNYEQYF. For the CDR3, the DNA is TGTGCCATCAGGGGCAGGAACTACGAGCAGTACTTC.

The chain joins TRBV6-5 to TRBJ2-2, with 11 bases that match TRBD2. Germline CDR1 MNHEY, CDR2 SVGAGI. The CDR3 consists of 16 residues. V dropped 4 bases and J dropped 1; count of bases not matched to a gene: 2. CDR3 in amino acids: CASSSSGGRNTGELFF. Written as DNA, the CDR3 is TGTGCCAGCAGTTCTAGCGGGGGGAGGAACACCGGGGAGCTGTTTTTT.

This chain links TRBV4-1 with TRBJ1-4; D possibly corresponds to TRBD1 (6 bases). Germline V gene lookup returns CDR1 MGHRA and CDR2 YSYEKL. This CDR3 region has 15 residues. The V end was cut by 4 bases, the J end by 4 bases, with 13 bases between. Here the CDR3 reads CASSPPIGGNEKLFF. The CDR3 DNA reads as TGCGCCAGCAGCCCCCCGATAGGGGGTAATGAAAAACTGTTTTTT.

This chain uses TRBV5-6 with TRBJ1-2, with 8 bases lining up with TRBD1. Looked up from germline, CDR1 is SGHDT and CDR2 is YYEEEE. There are 16 residues in the CDR3. Germline trimming cut 4 bases from V and 3 bases from J; bases unmatched to any gene: 11. The CDR3 coding sequence is TGTGCCAGCAGCCCCCAGACAGGGGCCGCCTACTATGGCTACACCTTC. It codes for CASSPQTGAAYYGYTF.

CDR3 nucleotides: TGTGCCAGCAGCTCTAGGGACAGCTCCTATAATTCACCCCTCCACTTT. Amino acids: CASSSRDSSYNSPLHF. This chain joins TRBV9 and TRBJ1-6; 7 positions agree with TRBD1. CDR1 is SGDLS and CDR2 is YYNGEE in the germline V gene. This CDR3 contains 16 residues. J was trimmed by 0 bases and V by 4 bases; bases with no gene match: 4.